This TCR beta chain was recorded in a study of blood T cell repertoires in COVID-19 (dated by TCRdb to 2020 to 2021). About the study as a whole: The collaborator samples originated in the United States, Italy and Spain and spanned the acute and convalescent phases of COVID-19. The material from the prospective study consisted of cDNA or gDNA derived from T cells, B-cell-depleted T cells, or PBMCs. Subjects who had been exposed to COVID-19, were actively infected with it, or had recovered from it provided the deeply sampled blood TCRbeta repertoires that made up the dataset. The repertoires were made available in a free public database intended to serve as a resource for research on the immune response to SARS-CoV-2. Samples came from the ongoing ImmuneRACE study (first 160 participants) plus 1,254 subjects from 6 global collaborators. Nearly every sample came with metadata listing a de-identified subject ID, COVID-19 status, age in years and sex. Where available, HLA class I and class II types were obtained from metadata supplied by the sample provider rather than from assay-based typing.

Germline trimming: 5 bases from V, 10 bases from J; junction bases outside gene matches: 6. Via the germline V gene, CDR1 is SGHTA and CDR2 FQGNSA. The CDR3 goes from the cysteine to the phenylalanine over 15 residues. Only the CDR3 part of the read is kept: 45 bases, read in frame from the first base. The immunoSEQ Assay, a bias-controlled multiplex PCR, was used to amplify TCRbeta CDR3 regions from genomic DNA. The published analysis was carried out like this. Nucleated cell counts per sample were estimated from amplification of reference gene primers within the assay. Sequence reads were collapsed and filtered to measure the absolute abundance of every unique TCRbeta CDR3 rearrangement. For each sample, productive Simpson clonality was calculated as the square root of Simpson's diversity index across productive rearrangements. Imported from immuneACCESS, the table was reduced by TCRdb to in-frame sequences with V and J called. These copies leave out some clones; in studies compared against another copy, an unresolved V gene accounts for under half, and the cause of the remainder is not known. V and J calls and clone size come straight from that table; D and trimming were deduced from the DNA. The sample table holds about 220,000 clones, of which approximately 82% were seen once. Of the sample, 9.7% is held by the ten largest clones.

Comment on this clone: The antigen it binds to is not known. The record has no base qualities; no much larger clone is one base away.

The collaborating institutions used their own protocols to collect whole blood in K2EDTA tubes. For TCRbeta analysis, collaborator samples were shipped as frozen whole blood, as isolated PBMCs, or as DNA extracted from either sample type. Study-level results and caveats: The amount of clinical and demographic metadata varied by source and participant and was provided uncurated.

The rearrangement combines TRBV7-2 with TRBJ1-6, with 12 bases matching TRBD1. The sequenced sample consisted of peripheral blood. The origin of this receptor is a man aged 50-60 years with active or convalescent COVID-19. The CDR3 in this case is CASSQRDRGRSPLHF. DNA sequence: TGTGCCAGCAGCCAGAGGGACAGGGGGCGGTCACCCCTCCACTTT.